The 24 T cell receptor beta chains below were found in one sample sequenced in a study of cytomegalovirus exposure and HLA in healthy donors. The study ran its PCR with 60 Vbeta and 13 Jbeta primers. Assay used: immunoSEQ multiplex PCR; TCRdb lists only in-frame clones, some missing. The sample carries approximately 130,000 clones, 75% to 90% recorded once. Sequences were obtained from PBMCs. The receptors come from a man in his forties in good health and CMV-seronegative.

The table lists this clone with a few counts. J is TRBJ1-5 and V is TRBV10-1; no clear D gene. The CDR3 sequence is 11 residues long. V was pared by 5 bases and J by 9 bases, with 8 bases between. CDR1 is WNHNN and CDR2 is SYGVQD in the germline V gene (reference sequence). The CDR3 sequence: CASSKFMPQHF. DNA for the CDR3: TGCGCCAGCAGTAAGTTCATGCCCCAGCATTTT.

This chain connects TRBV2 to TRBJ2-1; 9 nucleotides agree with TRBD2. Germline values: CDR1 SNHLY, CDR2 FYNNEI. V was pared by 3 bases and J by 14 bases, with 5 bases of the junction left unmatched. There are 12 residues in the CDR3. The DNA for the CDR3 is TGTGCCAGCAGTGAGGCTAGCGGGGTGGAGTTCTTC. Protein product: CASSEASGVEFF. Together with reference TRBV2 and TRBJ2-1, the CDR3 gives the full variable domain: EPEVTQTPSHQVTQMGQEVILRCVPISNHLYFYWYRQILGQKVEFLVSFYNNEISEKSEIFDDQFSVERPDGSNFTLKIRSTKLEDSAMYFCASSEASGVEFFGPGTRLTVL.

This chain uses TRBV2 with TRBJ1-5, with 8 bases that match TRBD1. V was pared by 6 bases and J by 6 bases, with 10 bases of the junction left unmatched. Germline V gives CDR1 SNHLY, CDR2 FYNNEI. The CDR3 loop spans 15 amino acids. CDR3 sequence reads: CASRKDRGRSQPQHF. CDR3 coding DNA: TGTGCCAGCAGGAAAGACAGGGGTAGGAGTCAGCCCCAGCATTTT.

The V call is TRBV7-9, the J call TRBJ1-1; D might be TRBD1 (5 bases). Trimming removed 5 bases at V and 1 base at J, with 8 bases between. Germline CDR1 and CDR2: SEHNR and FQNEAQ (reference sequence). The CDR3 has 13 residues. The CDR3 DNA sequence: TGTGCCAGCAGCCGCAGGGAGAACACTGAAGCTTTCTTT. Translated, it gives CASSRRENTEAFF.

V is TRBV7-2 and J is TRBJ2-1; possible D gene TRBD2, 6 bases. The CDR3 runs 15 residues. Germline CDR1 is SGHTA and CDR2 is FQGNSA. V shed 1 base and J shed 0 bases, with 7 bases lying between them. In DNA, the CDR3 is TGTGCCAGCAGCTTAGGGGACTTCTCCTACAATGAGCAGTTCTTC. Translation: CASSLGDFSYNEQFF.

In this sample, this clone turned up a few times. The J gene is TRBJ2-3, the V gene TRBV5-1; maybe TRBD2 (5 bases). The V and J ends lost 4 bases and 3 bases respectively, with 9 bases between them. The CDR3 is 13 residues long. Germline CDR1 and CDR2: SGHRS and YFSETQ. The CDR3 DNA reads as TGCGCCAGCAGCAGGACTGATACAGATACGCAGTATTTT. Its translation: CASSRTDTDTQYF.

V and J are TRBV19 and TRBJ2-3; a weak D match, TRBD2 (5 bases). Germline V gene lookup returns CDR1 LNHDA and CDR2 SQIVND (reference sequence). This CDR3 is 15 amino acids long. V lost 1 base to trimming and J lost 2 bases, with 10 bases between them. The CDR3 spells CASSIAGLITDTQYF. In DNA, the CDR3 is TGTGCCAGTAGTATAGCGGGGTTAATCACAGATACGCAGTATTTT.

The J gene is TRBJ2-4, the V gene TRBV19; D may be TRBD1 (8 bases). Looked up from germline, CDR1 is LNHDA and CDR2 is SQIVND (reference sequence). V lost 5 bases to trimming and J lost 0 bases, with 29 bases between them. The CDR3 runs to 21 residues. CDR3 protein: CASSLGQGASGDLLAKNIQYF. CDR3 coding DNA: TGTGCCAGTAGTTTAGGGCAGGGGGCTAGCGGAGACCTTTTAGCCAAAAACATTCAGTACTTC.

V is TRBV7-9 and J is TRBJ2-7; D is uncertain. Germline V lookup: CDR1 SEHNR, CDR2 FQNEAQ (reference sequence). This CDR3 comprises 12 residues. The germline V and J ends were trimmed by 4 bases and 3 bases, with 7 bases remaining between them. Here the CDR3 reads CASSSRLYEQYF. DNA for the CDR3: TGTGCCAGCAGCTCCCGACTCTACGAGCAGTACTTC.

The CDR3 DNA reads as TGTGCCAGCACTTGGGGGGAGTATGGCTACACCTTC. The encoded protein is CASTWGEYGYTF. The chain couples TRBV28 to TRBJ1-2; D possibly corresponds to TRBD1 (5 bases). Trimming pared 7 bases from V and 5 bases from J, leaving 11 bases between. The CDR3 length is 12 residues. The V gene's germline CDR1 is MDHEN and CDR2 SYDVKM.

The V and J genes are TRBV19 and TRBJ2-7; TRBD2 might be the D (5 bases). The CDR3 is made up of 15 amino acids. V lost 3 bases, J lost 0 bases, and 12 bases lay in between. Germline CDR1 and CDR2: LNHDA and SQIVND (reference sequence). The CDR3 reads CASSIVAYSSYEQYF. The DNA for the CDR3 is TGTGCCAGTAGTATCGTAGCGTACAGCTCCTACGAGCAGTACTTC.

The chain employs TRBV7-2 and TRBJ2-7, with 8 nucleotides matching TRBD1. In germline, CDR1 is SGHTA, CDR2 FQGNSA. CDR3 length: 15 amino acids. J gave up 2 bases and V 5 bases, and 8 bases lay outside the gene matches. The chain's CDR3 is CASSPRQGSTYEQYF. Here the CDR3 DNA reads TGTGCCAGCAGCCCAAGACAGGGGTCCACCTACGAGCAGTACTTC.

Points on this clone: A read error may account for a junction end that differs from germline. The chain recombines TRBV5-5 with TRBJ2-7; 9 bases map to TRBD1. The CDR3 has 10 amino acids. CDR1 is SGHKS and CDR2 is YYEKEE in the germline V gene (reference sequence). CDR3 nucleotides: TGTGCCAGCGTTAGGGACAGGGTGCACTTC. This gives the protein CASVRDRVHF.

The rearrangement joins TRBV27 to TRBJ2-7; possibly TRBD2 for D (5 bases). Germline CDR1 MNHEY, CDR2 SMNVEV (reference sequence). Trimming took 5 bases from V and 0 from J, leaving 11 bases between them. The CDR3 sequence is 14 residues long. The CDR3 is CASSLGLDSYEQYF. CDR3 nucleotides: TGTGCCAGCAGTCTAGGACTCGACTCCTACGAGCAGTACTTC.

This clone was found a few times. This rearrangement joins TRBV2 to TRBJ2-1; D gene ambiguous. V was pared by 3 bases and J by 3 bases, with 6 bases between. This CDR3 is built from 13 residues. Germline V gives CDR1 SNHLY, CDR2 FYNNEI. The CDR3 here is CASSDRDYNEQFF. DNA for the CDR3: TGTGCCAGCAGTGATAGAGACTACAATGAGCAGTTCTTC.

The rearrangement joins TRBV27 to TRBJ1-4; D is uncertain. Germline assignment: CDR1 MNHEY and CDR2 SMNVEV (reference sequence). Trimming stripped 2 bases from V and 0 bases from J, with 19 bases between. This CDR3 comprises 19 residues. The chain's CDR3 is CASSLRTPRSYATNEKLFF. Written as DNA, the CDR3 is TGTGCCAGCAGTTTAAGGACTCCCCGTTCGTATGCAACTAATGAAAAACTGTTTTTT.

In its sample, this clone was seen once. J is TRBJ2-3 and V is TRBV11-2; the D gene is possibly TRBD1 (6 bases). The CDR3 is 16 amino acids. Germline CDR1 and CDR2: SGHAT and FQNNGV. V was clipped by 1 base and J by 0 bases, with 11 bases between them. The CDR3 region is CASSLGQAESTDTQYF. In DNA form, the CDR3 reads TGTGCCAGCAGCTTAGGACAGGCAGAAAGCACAGATACGCAGTATTTT.

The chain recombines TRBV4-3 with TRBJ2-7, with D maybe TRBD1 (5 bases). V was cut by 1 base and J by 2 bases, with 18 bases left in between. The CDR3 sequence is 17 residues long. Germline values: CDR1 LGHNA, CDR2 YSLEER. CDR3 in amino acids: CASSQVRTAGQPYEQYF. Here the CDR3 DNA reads TGCGCCAGCAGCCAAGTCAGAACTGCAGGGCAGCCCTACGAGCAGTACTTC.

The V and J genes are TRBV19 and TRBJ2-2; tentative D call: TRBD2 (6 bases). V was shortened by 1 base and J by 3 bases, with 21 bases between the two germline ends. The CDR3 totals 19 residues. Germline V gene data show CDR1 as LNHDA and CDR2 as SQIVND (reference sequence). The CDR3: CASSIAGRIGRGDTGELFF. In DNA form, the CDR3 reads TGTGCCAGTAGTATAGCGGGTCGGATCGGGAGAGGCGACACCGGGGAGCTGTTTTTT.

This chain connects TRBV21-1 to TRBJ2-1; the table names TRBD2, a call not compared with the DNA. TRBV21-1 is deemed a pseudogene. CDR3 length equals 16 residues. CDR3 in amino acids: CASSKLGPGTYNEQFF. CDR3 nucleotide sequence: TGTGCCAGCAGCAAATTAGGGCCGGGAACCTACAATGAGCAGTTCTTC.

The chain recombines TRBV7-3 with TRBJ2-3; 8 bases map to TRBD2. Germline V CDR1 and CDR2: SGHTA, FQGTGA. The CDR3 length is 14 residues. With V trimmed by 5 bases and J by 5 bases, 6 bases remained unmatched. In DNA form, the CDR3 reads TGTGCCAGCAGCACCGCGGGGGGCCAAGATACGCAGTATTTT. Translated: CASSTAGGQDTQYF.

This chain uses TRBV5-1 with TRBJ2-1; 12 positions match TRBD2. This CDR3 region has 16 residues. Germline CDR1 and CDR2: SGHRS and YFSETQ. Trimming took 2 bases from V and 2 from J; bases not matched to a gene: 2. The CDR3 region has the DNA TGCGCCAGCAGCTTACTAGCGGGGGGTACCTACAATGAGCAGTTCTTC. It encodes CASSLLAGGTYNEQFF.

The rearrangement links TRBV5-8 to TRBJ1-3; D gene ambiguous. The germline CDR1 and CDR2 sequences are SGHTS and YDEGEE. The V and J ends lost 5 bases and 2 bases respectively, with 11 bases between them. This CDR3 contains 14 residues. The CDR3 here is CASRVQRTGNTIYF. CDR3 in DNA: TGTGCCAGCAGGGTGCAGCGTACTGGAAACACCATATATTTT.

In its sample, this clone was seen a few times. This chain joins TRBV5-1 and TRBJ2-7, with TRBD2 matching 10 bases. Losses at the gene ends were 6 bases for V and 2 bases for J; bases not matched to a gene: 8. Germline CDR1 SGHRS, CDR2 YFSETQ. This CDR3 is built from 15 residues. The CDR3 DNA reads TGCGCCAGCACAAACCAACTAGCGGGGACCTACGAGCAGTACTTC. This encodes CASTNQLAGTYEQYF.